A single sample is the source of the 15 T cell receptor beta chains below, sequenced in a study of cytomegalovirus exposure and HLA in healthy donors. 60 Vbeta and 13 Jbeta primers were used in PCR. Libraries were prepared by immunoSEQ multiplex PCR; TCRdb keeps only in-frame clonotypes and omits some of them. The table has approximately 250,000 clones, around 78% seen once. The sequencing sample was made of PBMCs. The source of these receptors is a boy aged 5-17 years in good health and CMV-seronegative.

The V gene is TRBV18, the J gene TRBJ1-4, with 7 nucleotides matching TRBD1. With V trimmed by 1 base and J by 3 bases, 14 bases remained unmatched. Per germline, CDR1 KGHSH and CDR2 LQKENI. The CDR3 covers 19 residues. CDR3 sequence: CASSPLAVTSGQSNEKLFF. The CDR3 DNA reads TGTGCCAGCTCACCACTCGCCGTCACCTCGGGACAGTCTAATGAAAAACTGTTTTTT.

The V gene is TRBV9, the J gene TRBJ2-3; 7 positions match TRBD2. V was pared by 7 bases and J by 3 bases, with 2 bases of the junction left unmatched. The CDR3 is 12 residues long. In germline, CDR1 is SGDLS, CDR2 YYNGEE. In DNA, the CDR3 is TGTGCCAGCGGGCGGGGGACAGATACGCAGTATTTT. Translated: CASGRGTDTQYF.

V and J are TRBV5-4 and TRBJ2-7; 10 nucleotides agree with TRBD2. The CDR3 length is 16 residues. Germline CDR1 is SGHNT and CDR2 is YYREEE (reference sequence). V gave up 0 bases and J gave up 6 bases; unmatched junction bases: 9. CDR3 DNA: TGTGCCAGCAGCTTGGCTCCCCCAGCGGGAGGGCCCGAGCAGTACTTC. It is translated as CASSLAPPAGGPEQYF.

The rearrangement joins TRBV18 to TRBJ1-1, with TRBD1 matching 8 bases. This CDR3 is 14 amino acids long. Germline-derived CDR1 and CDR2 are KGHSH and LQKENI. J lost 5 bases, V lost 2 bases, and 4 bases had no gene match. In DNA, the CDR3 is TGTGCCAGCTCACCAAGGACAGGGAGAACTGAAGCTTTCTTT. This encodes CASSPRTGRTEAFF. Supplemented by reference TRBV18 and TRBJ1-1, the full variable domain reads NAGVMQNPRHLVRRRGQEARLRCSPMKGHSHVYWYRQLPEEGLKFMVYLQKENIIDESGMPKERFSAEFPKEGPSILRIQQVVRGDSAAYFCASSPRTGRTEAFFGQGTRLTVV.

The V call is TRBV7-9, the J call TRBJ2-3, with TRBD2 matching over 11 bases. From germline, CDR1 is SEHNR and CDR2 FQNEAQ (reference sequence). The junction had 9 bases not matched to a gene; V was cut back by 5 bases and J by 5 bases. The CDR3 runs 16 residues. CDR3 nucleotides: TGTGCCAGCAGCGTTCTAGCGGGGGGTTTAGGAGATACGCAGTATTTT. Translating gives CASSVLAGGLGDTQYF.

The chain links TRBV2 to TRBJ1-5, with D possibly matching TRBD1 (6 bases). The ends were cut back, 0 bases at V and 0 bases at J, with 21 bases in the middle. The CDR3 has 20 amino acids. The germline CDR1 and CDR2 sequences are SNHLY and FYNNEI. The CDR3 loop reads CASSEALPGNRVYSNQPQHF. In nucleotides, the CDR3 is TGTGCCAGCAGTGAAGCGCTTCCGGGCAACAGGGTTTATAGCAATCAGCCCCAGCATTTT.

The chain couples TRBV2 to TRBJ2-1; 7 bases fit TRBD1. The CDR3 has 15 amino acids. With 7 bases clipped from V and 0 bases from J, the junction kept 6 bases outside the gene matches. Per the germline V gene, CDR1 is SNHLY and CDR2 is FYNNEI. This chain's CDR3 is CASTWPGGSYNEQFF. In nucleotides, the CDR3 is TGTGCCAGCACCTGGCCAGGGGGCTCCTACAATGAGCAGTTCTTC.

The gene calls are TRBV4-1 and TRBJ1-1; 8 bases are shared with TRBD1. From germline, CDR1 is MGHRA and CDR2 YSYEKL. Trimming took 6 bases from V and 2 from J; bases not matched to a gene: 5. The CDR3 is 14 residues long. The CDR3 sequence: CASSLDRVNTEAFF. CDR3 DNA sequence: TGCGCCAGCAGTCTGGACAGGGTCAACACTGAAGCTTTCTTT.

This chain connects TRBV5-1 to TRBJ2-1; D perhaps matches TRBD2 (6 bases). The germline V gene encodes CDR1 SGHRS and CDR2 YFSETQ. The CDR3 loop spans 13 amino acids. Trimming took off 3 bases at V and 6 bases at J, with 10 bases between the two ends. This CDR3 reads CASSWGGVNEQFF. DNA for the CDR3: TGCGCCAGCAGCTGGGGAGGAGTCAATGAGCAGTTCTTC.

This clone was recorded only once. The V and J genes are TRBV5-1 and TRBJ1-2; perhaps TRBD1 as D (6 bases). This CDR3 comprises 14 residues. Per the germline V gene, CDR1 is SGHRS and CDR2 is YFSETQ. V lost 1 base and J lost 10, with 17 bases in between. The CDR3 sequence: CASSLSGDLSIYTF. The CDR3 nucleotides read TGCGCCAGCAGCTTGTCAGGGGACCTCTCCATCTACACCTTC.

The CDR3 DNA follows: TGCGCCAGCAGCTTGAACCGGCAGGACTATGGCTACACCTTC. The encoded protein is CASSLNRQDYGYTF. The chain is built from TRBV5-1 and TRBJ1-2; D remains unclear. Trimming cost V 1 base and J 3 bases, with 10 bases left between them. CDR3 length: 14 residues. Germline V CDR1 and CDR2: SGHRS, YFSETQ.

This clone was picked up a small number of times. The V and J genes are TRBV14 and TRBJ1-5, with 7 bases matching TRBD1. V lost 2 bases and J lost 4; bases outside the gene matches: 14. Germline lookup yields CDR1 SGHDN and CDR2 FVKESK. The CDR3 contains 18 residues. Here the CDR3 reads CASSQLGQRGRINQPQHF. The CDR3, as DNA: TGTGCCAGCAGCCAACTGGGACAGAGGGGGAGGATTAATCAGCCCCAGCATTTT.

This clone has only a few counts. This CDR3 is CASSQGDRTTEAFF. The CDR3 DNA sequence: TGTGCCAGCAGCCAAGGGGACAGAACCACTGAAGCTTTCTTT. The chain is built from TRBV4-2 and TRBJ1-1, with 7 bases identical to TRBD1. V was pared by 1 base and J by 4 bases, with 3 bases of the junction left unmatched. Germline CDR1 is LGHNA and CDR2 is YNFKEQ. The CDR3 is 14 amino acids.

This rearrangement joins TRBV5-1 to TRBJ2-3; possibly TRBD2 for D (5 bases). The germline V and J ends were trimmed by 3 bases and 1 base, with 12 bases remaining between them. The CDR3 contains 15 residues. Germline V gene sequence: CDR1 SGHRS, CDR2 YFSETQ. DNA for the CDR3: TGCGCCAGCAGCTCCGAGGGTGGCCGCACAGATACGCAGTATTTT. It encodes CASSSEGGRTDTQYF.

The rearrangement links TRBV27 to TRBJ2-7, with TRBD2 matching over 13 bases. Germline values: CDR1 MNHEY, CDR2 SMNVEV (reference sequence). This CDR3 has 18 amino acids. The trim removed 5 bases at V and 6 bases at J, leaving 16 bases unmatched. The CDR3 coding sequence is TGTGCCAGCAGTCTCCTAGGGACTAGCGGGATTGCGCCTACCGAGCAGTACTTC. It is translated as CASSLLGTSGIAPTEQYF.